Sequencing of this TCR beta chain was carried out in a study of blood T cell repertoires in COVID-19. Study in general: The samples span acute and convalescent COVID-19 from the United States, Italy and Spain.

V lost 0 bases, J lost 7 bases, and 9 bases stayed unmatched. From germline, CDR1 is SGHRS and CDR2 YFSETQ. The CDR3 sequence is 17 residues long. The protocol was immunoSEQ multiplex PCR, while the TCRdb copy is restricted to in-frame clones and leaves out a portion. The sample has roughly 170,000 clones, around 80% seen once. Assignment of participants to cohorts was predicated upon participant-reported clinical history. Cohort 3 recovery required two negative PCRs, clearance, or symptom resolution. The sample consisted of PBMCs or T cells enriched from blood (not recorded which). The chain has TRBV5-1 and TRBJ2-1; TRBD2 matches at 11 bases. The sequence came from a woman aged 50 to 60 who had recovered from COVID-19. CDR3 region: CASSLGLAGGSVNEQFF. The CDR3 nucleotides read TGCGCCAGCAGCTTGGGTCTAGCGGGAGGCAGTGTGAATGAGCAGTTCTTC.